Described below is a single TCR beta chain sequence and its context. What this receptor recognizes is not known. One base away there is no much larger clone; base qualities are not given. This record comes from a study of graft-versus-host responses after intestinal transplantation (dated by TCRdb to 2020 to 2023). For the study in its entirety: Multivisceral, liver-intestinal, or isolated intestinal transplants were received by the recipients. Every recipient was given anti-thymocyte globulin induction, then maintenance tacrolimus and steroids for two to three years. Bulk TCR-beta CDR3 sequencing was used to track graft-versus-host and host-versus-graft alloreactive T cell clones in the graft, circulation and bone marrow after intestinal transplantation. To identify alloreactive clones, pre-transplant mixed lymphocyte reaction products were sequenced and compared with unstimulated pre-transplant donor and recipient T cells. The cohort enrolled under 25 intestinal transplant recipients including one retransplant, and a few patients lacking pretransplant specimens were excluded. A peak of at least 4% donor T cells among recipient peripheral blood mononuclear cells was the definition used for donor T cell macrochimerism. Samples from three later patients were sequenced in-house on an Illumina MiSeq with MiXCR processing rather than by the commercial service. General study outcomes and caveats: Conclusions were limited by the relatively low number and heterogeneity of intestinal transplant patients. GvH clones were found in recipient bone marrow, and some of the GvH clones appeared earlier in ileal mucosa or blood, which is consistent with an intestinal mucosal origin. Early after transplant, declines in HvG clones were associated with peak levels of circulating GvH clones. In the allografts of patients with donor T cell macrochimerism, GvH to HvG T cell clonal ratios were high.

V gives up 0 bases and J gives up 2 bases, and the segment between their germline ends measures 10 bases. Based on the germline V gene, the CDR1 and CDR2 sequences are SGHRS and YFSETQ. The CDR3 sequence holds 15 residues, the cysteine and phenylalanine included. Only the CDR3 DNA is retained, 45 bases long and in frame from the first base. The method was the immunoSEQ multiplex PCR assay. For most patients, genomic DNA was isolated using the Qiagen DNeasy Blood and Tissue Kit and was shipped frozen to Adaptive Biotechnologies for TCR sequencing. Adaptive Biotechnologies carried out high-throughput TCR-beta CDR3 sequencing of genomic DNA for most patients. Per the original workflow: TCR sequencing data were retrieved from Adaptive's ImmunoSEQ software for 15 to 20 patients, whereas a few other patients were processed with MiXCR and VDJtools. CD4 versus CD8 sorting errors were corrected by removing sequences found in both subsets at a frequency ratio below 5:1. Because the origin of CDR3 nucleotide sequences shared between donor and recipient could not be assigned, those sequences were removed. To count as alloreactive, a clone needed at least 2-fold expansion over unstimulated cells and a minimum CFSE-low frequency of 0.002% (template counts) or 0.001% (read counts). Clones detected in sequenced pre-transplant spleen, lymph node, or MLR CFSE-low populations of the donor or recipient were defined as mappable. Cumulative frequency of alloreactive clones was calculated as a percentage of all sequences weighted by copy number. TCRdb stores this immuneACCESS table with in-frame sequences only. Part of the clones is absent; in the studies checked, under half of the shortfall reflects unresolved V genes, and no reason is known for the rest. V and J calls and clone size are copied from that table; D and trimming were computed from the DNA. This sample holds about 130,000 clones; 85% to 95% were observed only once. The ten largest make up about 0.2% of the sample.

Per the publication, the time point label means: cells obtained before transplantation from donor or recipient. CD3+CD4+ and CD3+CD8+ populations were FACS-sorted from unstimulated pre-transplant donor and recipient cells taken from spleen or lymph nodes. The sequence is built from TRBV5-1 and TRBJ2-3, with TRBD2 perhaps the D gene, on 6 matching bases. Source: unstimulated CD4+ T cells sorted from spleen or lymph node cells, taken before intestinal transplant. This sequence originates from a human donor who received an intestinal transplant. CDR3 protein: CASSLEARDTDTQYF. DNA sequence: TGCGCCAGCAGCTTGGAGGCGCGGGACACAGATACGCAGTATTTT.